This T cell receptor (beta chain) was observed in a study of CD8+CD57+ T cells in acquired aplastic anemia. About the research overall: Sorted CD4+ and CD8+ cells gave a mean 3.2 ug DNA, range about 0.19 to 27.4 ug. Study results and limitations: Patients and controls turned out to have around 29 CD8+ CDR3 sequences in common.

In regard to this clonotype: The antigen is not known.

Genomic DNA served as template for TCR beta VDJ and CDR3 profiling. TCRdb reprocessed the reads via MiXCR and lists one record per CDR3 protein. The data show 160,000 or so distinct CDR3 sequences, 40% to 55% seen once. The length of the CDR3 is 15 residues. Trimming stripped 5 bases from V and 4 bases from J, with 14 bases between. Germline V CDR1 and CDR2: SGHTA, FQGNSA. Sequenced patients had shown CD8+CD57+ cell expansion by flow cytometry. This clonotype was obtained from a human donor with aplastic anemia. The genes are TRBV7-2 and TRBJ2-2, with D unresolved. The sequenced sample was sorted CD4+, CD8+, or CD8+CD57+ T cells (not recorded which) from PBMCs. The CDR3 loop reads CASSQGAWGTGELFF. Here the CDR3 DNA reads TGTGCCAGCAGCCAAGGCGCCTGGGGCACCGGGGAGCTGTTTTTT.